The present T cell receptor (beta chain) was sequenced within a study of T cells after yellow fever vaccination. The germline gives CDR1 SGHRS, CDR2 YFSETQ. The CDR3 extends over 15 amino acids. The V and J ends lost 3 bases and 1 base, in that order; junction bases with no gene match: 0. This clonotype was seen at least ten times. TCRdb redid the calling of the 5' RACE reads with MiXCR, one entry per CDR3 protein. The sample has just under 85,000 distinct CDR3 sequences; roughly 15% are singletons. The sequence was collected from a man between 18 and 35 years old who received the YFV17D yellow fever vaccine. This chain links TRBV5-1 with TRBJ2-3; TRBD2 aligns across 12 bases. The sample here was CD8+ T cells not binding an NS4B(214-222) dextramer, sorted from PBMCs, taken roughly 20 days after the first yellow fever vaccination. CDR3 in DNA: TGCGCCAGCAGCTGGACTAGCGGGGGCACAGATACGCAGTATTTT. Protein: CASSWTSGGTDTQYF.